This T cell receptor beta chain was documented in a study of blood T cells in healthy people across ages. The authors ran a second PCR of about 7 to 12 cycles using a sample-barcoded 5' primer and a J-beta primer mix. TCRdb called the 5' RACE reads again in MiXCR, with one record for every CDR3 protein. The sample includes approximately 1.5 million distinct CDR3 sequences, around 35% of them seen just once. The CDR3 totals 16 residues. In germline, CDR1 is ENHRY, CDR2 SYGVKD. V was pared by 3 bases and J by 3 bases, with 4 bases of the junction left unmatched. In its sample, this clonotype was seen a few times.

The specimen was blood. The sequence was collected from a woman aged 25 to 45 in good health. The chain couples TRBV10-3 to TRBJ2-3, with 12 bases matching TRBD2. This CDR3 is CAISDRTSGVTDTQYF. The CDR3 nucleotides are TGTGCCATCAGTGACCGGACTAGCGGGGTTACAGATACGCAGTATTTT.